This T cell receptor beta chain was recorded in a study of T cells in Graves' hyperthyroidism and ophthalmopathy (dated by TCRdb to between 2018 and 2020). Study-level background: Peripheral blood samples were taken at initial diagnosis, before any treatment was given. To identify distinguishing TCR V-J signatures, a discovery cohort of some 100 patients was used, comprising 43 with Graves' ophthalmopathy and about 59 with stable Graves' hyperthyroidism. Whether ophthalmopathy could be predicted prospectively was tested in an independent validation cohort made up of about 20 hyperthyroidism patients plus 17 patients who later progressed to ophthalmopathy. The 100 discovery patients were randomly split 7:3 into training and test sets. In addition, the study compared T-cell repertoires in thyroid tissue and in blood from over 5 Graves' hyperthyroidism patients. Once sampling was done, hyperthyroidism patients were given methimazole at a starting dose of 30 mg daily, whereas ophthalmopathy patients were given high-dose intravenous methylprednisolone. TCR Vbeta CDR3 sequencing of 135 peripheral blood samples (under 45 ophthalmopathy, under 80 hyperthyroidism and about 17 progressor patients) is reported in the paper.

TCR beta CDR3 regions were amplified from RNA transcripts. A first-round RT-PCR of the TCR CDR3 used the HTBI primer set with the Qiagen OneStep RT-PCR kit. The libraries were constructed in a second round of multiplex PCR and then size-selected and purified. The libraries were sequenced on an Illumina HiSeq2000 using paired-end 100 bp reads. On the study's bioinformatics: SOAPnuke was used to process the raw data, throwing out any read that contained adapters or uncalled bases, had a mean Phred below 15, or lacked an exact constant-primer or identifier match. COPE v1.2.5 was used to merge high-quality paired reads, and clonotypes were defined as unique nucleotide sequences. MiTCR v1.1 was used to align the clonotypes against IMGT TRBV, TRBD and TRBJ reference segments. Only V-J combinations with frequency above 0.0001, covering approximately 99% of repertoires, were analysed. The TCS score was defined as the ratio of F50 (clonal expansion) to E x V (chaos), calculated using BLOSUM62-based TCRdist between CDR3 peptides within each V-J. Welch's t-statistics and random forest reduced several hundred V-J features to 13, which were used in a naive Bayes classifier (R e1071). TCRdb trimmed public reads at Q25 via fastp, called clones via MiXCR and kept in-frame beta chains. CDR3 protein sequences are deduplicated, and each keeps its most common genes and DNA. What appears here as the V and J calls and clone size reflects TCRdb's work, not the paper's. This sample comprises hundreds of thousands of distinct CDR3 sequences, under 25% of them detected only once. 30% to 40% of the sample rests with the top ten.

What the study reported, not specific to this receptor: Blood samples also contained most of the expanded thyroid clonotypes (frequency above 0.001), which suggests that blood repertoires may reflect thyroid immune responses. During validation, the model predicted progression to ophthalmopathy a median of around 6 months ahead of onset, with roughly 65% sensitivity and 72.22% specificity. A 13 V-J signature model separated ophthalmopathy from stable hyperthyroidism, with about 90% sensitivity and roughly 81% specificity in cross-validation and 80%/75% in testing. No statistical method was used to fix the sample size in advance, and group allocation was not hidden from the investigators.

Comments on this clonotype: Its binding antigen is unknown. Qualities for individual bases were not recorded, and no much larger clone is one base off.

Ophthalmopathy patients had moderately to severely active disease, Clinical Activity Score of at least 3, NOSPECS grade of at least 4, and duration under 3 months. Any patient with an uncontrolled infection, another autoimmune disease, pregnancy or lactation was excluded. Diagnoses relied on clinical symptoms, serum thyroxine and TRAb, thyroid ultrasound and orbital computed tomography. PBMCs were separated from under 12 ml of fresh peripheral blood using Ficoll-Paque density gradient centrifugation. Total RNA was extracted using Trizol reagent, and RNA quality was assessed on an Agilent 2100 Bioanalyzer. There are 14 amino acids in the CDR3, from cysteine to phenylalanine inclusive. Here the CDR3 DNA is all that survives: 42 bases in frame from base 1. Via the germline V gene (reference sequence), CDR1 is SEHNR and CDR2 FQNEAQ. The germline ends are 10 bases apart after V is trimmed by 5 bases and J by 1 base.

What was sequenced was blood. The sequence was collected from a man in his thirties or forties with Graves' ophthalmopathy. The chain uses TRBV7-9 and TRBJ2-3, with the D segment identity uncertain. The CDR3 is CASSPPTRTDTQYF. At the DNA level, the sequence is TGTGCCAGCAGCCCACCGACCCGCACAGATACGCAGTATTTT.